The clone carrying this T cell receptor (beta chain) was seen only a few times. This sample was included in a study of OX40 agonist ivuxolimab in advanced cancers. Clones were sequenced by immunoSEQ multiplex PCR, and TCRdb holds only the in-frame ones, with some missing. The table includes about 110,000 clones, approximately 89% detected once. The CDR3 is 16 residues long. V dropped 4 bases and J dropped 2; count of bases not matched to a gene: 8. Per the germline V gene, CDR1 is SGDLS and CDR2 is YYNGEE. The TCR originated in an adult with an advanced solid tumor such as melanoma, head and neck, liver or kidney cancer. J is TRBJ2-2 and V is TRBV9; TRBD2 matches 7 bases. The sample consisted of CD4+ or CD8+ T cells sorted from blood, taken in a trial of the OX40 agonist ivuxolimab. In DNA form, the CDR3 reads TGTGCCAGCAGCCCTCGGGGGGACCCAAACACCGGGGAGCTGTTTTTT. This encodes CASSPRGDPNTGELFF.